These T cell receptor beta chains were read from a single sample in a study of T cells in Graves' hyperthyroidism and ophthalmopathy. TCRdb reprocessed the multiplex PCR reads with MiXCR, giving one entry per CDR3 protein. This sample has 600,000 to 800,000 distinct CDR3 sequences, with 35% found just once. The sequenced sample was blood. These receptors originate from a woman aged 40-49 years with Graves' hyperthyroidism. Both conserved end residues are part of each CDR3. Each record gives: V gene, J gene, clone size, D gene, CDR3 length, CDR3 DNA, CDR3 protein. The D gene is left open where the match is weak. Clone sizes are given selectively: once, few, many, or a class where the clone is expanded.

TRBV6-1,TRBJ1-2,-,-,15,TGTGCCAGCTCACAGGACGGAGTAGCTAACTATGGCTACACCTTC,CASSQDGVANYGYTF
TRBV5-6,TRBJ1-4,few,-,14,TGTGCCAGCAGCTTAATGCGAGAAGAAGAAAAACTGTTTTTT,CASSLMREEEKLFF
TRBV6-2/TRBV6-3,TRBJ1-2,few,-,11,TGTGCCAGCAAAGAAGAGCGGGGCTACACCTTC,CASKEERGYTF
TRBV20-1,TRBJ2-5,-,TRBD2,19,TGCAGTGCGCACCCCCTGGTCGGGCTAGCGGGAGGGCCTGGGGAGACCCAGTACTTC,CSAHPLVGLAGGPGETQYF
TRBV12-3/TRBV12-4,TRBJ2-2,few,TRBD1,15,TGTGCCAGCAGCTGGGGGACAGTCGTCCGAGGGGGACTGTTTTTT,CASSWGTVVRGGLFF
TRBV7-8,TRBJ2-6,-,-,13,TGTGCCAGCACAAAACAGGGGGCCAACGTCCTGACTTTC,CASTKQGANVLTF
TRBV20-1,TRBJ1-2,-,-,12,TGCAGTGCTAGAGTGTCAGGTGATCGCTACACCTTC,CSARVSGDRYTF
TRBV20-1,TRBJ1-2,-,-,14,TGCAGTGCTAGTACCAGTGGGGGAACCGGTGGCTACACCTTC,CSASTSGGTGGYTF
TRBV13,TRBJ2-3,few,-,12,TGTGCCAGCAGCTCCGTAGGGGATACGCAGTATTTT,CASSSVGDTQYF
TRBV7-2,TRBJ2-1,-,-,11,TGTGCCAGCAGCTTGGCGTTTGAGCAGTTCTTC,CASSLAFEQFF
TRBV4-3,TRBJ2-7,few,TRBD2,19,TGCGCCAGCAGCCAAGGTTTACTAGCGGGAGGGACTAGCTCCTACGAGCAGTACTTC,CASSQGLLAGGTSSYEQYF
TRBV5-1,TRBJ1-1,few,-,15,TGCGCCAGCAGCTTGGCCGGGACACGAAACACTGAAGCTTTCTTT,CASSLAGTRNTEAFF
TRBV5-1,TRBJ1-4,-,TRBD1,16,TGCGCCAGCAGCTTGTCCCCAGGGACAGGGGATGAAAAACTGTTTTTT,CASSLSPGTGDEKLFF
TRBV7-2,TRBJ2-7,-,-,17,TGTGCCAGCAGCCAAGAATGGGTGGGCAGGGTCCCCAACGAGCAGTACTTC,CASSQEWVGRVPNEQYF
TRBV25-1,TRBJ1-2,many,-,14,TGTGCCAGCAGCCTCGGGGACCCTAACTATGGCTACACCTTC,CASSLGDPNYGYTF
TRBV5-8,TRBJ1-2,-,-,10,TGTGCCAGCGCCTTCTATGGCTACACCTTC,CASAFYGYTF
TRBV5-1,TRBJ2-3,-,-,14,TGCGCCAGCACCGAGGAGCTTAGCACAGATACGCAGTATTTT,CASTEELSTDTQYF
TRBV7-9,TRBJ2-2,-,-,13,TGTGCCAGCAGCCCCCAGGGCGTCGGGGAGCTGTTTTTT,CASSPQGVGELFF
TRBV28,TRBJ1-1,few,-,14,TGTGCCAGCAGTTTGCAGGGAGGTCGGACTGAAGCTTTCTTT,CASSLQGGRTEAFF
TRBV10-3,TRBJ1-1,many,-,11,TGTGCCAGCAGTGAACTACCTAGCGCTTTCTTT,CASSELPSAFF
TRBV6-4,TRBJ1-5,-,TRBD1,14,TGTGCCAGCAGTGCTCGGACAGGGGATCAGCCCCAGCATTTT,CASSARTGDQPQHF
TRBV3-1,TRBJ1-1,few,-,12,TGTGCCAGCGGGACACAGAACACTGAAGCTTTCTTT,CASGTQNTEAFF
TRBV6-6,TRBJ1-5,-,-,14,TGTGCCAGCAATCCGTCCGGTAGCAATCAGCCCCAGCATTTT,CASNPSGSNQPQHF
TRBV29-1,TRBJ2-7,many,-,11,TGCAGCATTTACCTAGCTAACGAGCAGTACTTC,CSIYLANEQYF
TRBV24-1,TRBJ1-2,many,-,15,TGTGCCACCAGCAATTCCTCAGGGAACCTATATGGCTACACCTTC,CATSNSSGNLYGYTF
TRBV6-5,TRBJ1-1,many,-,13,TGTGCCAGCAGTTACGAGGGGGGTACTGAAGCTTTCTTT,CASSYEGGTEAFF
TRBV4-3,TRBJ1-2,many,-,15,TGCGCCAGCAGCCAAGACCCCAGGACAGCATATGGCTACACCTTC,CASSQDPRTAYGYTF
TRBV4-1,TRBJ2-2,-,-,14,TGTGCCAGCAGCCTCATTAGTAACACCGGGGAGCTGTTTTTT,CASSLISNTGELFF
TRBV6-2/TRBV6-3,TRBJ1-2,few,-,12,TGTGCCAGCAGTTTCACCGGGGCCGCCTACACCTTC,CASSFTGAAYTF
TRBV6-5,TRBJ2-5,-,-,14,TGTGCCAGCAGTGATAGGACTGTTCAAGAGACCCAGTACTTC,CASSDRTVQETQYF
TRBV12-3/TRBV12-4,TRBJ1-1,many,-,15,TGTGCCAGCACCCTTCGTGGCAGAGAGAACACTGAAGCTTTCTTT,CASTLRGRENTEAFF
TRBV5-5,TRBJ1-2,many,TRBD1,15,TGTGCCAGCAGCTGGCCCGGGACAGGGGTCTATGGCTACACCTTC,CASSWPGTGVYGYTF
TRBV5-1,TRBJ1-3,-,-,18,TGCGCCAGCAGCAGTACCTTAACAGGGACGAGTACTGGAAACACCATATATTTT,CASSSTLTGTSTGNTIYF
TRBV19,TRBJ1-6,-,TRBD1,15,TGTGCCAGTAGTTTCGGACAGGGGACCAATTCACCCCTCCACTTT,CASSFGQGTNSPLHF
TRBV7-9,TRBJ1-2,many,-,15,TGTGCCAGCAGCTTAACGGGAACCCTTCTCTATGGCTACACCTTC,CASSLTGTLLYGYTF
TRBV2,TRBJ1-1,-,-,18,TGCGCCAGCAGCCAAGATCCCCCCCCGTTTGACTTGCACACTGAAGCTTTCTTT,CASSQDPPPFDLHTEAFF
TRBV29-1,TRBJ2-7,many,TRBD2,14,TGCAGCGTCGGTAGCGGGAGGGCCTTCTACGAGCAGTACTTC,CSVGSGRAFYEQYF
TRBV7-2,TRBJ1-2,once,-,15,TGTGCCAGCAGTTATGCAGGGCGGCGCGACTATGGCTACACCTTC,CASSYAGRRDYGYTF
TRBV11-2,TRBJ2-5,-,TRBD2,17,TGTGCCAGCAGCCTAAGTCTCCCGGGGGGGGGGACGGAGACCCAGTACTTC,CASSLSLPGGGTETQYF
TRBV7-9,TRBJ2-6,-,TRBD2,17,TGTGCCAGCAGTCCTCTAGCGGGGGGATCTGGGGCCAACGTCCTGACTTTC,CASSPLAGGSGANVLTF
TRBV10-3,TRBJ1-2,many,-,17,TGTGCCATCAGTGACGGACTGACCAGAAACATAAACTATGGCTACACCTTC,CAISDGLTRNINYGYTF
TRBV7-2,TRBJ1-2,few,TRBD1,15,TGTGCCAGCAGCAAAGGCCGGGACAGGGGGCTTGGCTACACCTTC,CASSKGRDRGLGYTF
TRBV3-1,TRBJ1-5,few,-,14,TGTGCCAGCAGCCAGACAACTAACAATCAGCCCCAGCATTTT,CASSQTTNNQPQHF
TRBV10-3,TRBJ1-1,-,-,15,TGTGCCAGCAGTTCCCCGGGGACGGTGAACACTGAAGCTTTCTTT,CASSSPGTVNTEAFF
TRBV6-6,TRBJ1-3,-,-,15,TGTGCCAGCAGTTATGAACCGCTCTCTGGAAACACCATATATTTT,CASSYEPLSGNTIYF
TRBV6-5,TRBJ2-7,many,TRBD2,13,TGTGCCAGCAGGTCGGGGGGTGCCTACGAGCAGTACTTC,CASRSGGAYEQYF
TRBV7-3,TRBJ2-2,-,-,16,TGTGCCAGCAGTTTACAGGCCGCGGGCGGAGGCGGGGAGCTGTTTTTT,CASSLQAAGGGGELFF
TRBV9,TRBJ1-1,many,-,15,TGTGCCAGCAGCGTAGACGCTGAAAGTCACACTGAAGCTTTCTTT,CASSVDAESHTEAFF
TRBV24-1,TRBJ2-3,-,-,13,TGTGCCACCAGTGTCGGACGGGCGGATACGCAGTATTTT,CATSVGRADTQYF
TRBV15,TRBJ2-5,many,-,15,TGTGCCACCAGCAGGGGTCTACAGGGAGGGGAGACCCAGTACTTC,CATSRGLQGGETQYF
TRBV29-1,TRBJ1-3,many,-,14,TGCAGCGTGACCCTCAGGAGCTCTGGAAACACCATATATTTT,CSVTLRSSGNTIYF
TRBV28,TRBJ1-2,few,-,12,TGTGCCGTACGACGGCCTGGCTATGGCTACACCTTC,CAVRRPGYGYTF
TRBV9,TRBJ2-7,-,TRBD2,14,TGTGCCAGCAGCTCGGAAGGGACTAGCAACGAGCAGTACTTC,CASSSEGTSNEQYF
TRBV19,TRBJ1-1,-,-,13,TGTGCCAGTACGGCAGTCAGGGGCACTGAAGCTTTCTTT,CASTAVRGTEAFF
TRBV7-3,TRBJ2-2,many,-,14,TGTGCCAGCAGGGGACCCTGGAACACCGGGGAGCTGTTTTTT,CASRGPWNTGELFF